The present T cell receptor (beta chain) was sequenced within a study of post-analysis software for immune sequencing data. Study findings and constraints: In patients, TRBV5-6, TRBV5-1 and TRBV20-1 belonged to roughly 5 TRBV segments found more frequently than in controls. Multiple sclerosis patients showed significantly lower normalized Chao1 diversity than controls did.

V lost 5 bases to trimming and J lost 6 bases, with 8 bases between them. Germline V gene lookup returns CDR1 SQVTM and CDR2 ANQGSEA. This CDR3 has 11 residues. Details on this clonotype: Its antigen is currently unknown. A much larger clone lies a single base off, so this may be a read error.

Prepared libraries of TCR beta cDNA carried unique molecular identifiers. TCRdb independently ran MiXCR on the PCR reads; one entry per CDR3 protein. The table lists 740,000 or so distinct CDR3 sequences, about 53% of them singletons. Sequencing used blood. The receptor's source is a girl between 5 and 17 years old with multiple sclerosis. The J gene is TRBJ2-1, the V gene TRBV29-1; perhaps TRBD2 as D (7 bases). Here the CDR3 reads CSVRGGNEQFF. The CDR3 DNA sequence: TGCAGCGTTAGGGGGGGCAATGAGCAGTTCTTC.